This T cell receptor (beta chain) was identified in a study of control samples from healthy donors and cancer patients. Libraries were prepared by immunoSEQ multiplex PCR; TCRdb keeps only in-frame clonotypes and omits some of them. This table holds 120,000 or so clones, 80% to 90% found once. The sample taken for sequencing was blood. This sequence originates from a man between 60 and 75 years old in good health.

The CDR3 loop reads CASSLGTRVPLHF. The CDR3 DNA is TGTGCCAGCAGTTTAGGGACACGGGTACCCCTCCACTTT. The chain has TRBV12-3 or TRBV12-4 and TRBJ1-6; a weak D match, TRBD1 (5 bases). V was clipped by 1 base and J by 12 bases, with 10 bases between them. The CDR3 sequence is 13 residues long.